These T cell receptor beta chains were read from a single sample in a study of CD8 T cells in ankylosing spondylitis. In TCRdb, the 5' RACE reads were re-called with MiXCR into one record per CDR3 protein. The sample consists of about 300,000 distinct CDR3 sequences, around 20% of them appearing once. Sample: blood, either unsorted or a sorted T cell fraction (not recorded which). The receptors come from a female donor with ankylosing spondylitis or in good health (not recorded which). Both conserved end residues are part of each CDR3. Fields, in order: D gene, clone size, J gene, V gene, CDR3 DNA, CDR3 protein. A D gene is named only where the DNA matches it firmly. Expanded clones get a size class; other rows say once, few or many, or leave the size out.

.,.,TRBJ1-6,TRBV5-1,TGCGCCAGCAGCTTAGGACAGAAAGAAAATTCACCCCTCCACTTT,CASSLGQKENSPLHF
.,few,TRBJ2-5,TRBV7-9,TGTGCCAGCAGCTTAGCGTTGGGGGCCCAAGAGACCCAGTACTTC,CASSLALGAQETQYF
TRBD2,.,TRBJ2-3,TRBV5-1,TGCGCCAGCAGCGGCCGGACTAGCGGGAGGTTCACAGATACGCAGTATTTT,CASSGRTSGRFTDTQYF
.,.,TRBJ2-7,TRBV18,TGTGCCAGCTCACCCTCTACCTTAACCTACGAGCAGTACTTC,CASSPSTLTYEQYF
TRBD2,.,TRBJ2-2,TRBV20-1,TGCAGTGCTGGGGGACTAGCGGGAGAGGGCGGGGAGCTGTTTTTT,CSAGGLAGEGGELFF
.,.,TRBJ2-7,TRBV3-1,TGTGCCAGCAGCCAAGATAGGGAGATGGGCGAGCAGTACTTC,CASSQDREMGEQYF
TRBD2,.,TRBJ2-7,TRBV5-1,TGCGCCAGCAGCTCGGGGGGTGGTTCCTACGAGCAGTACTTC,CASSSGGGSYEQYF
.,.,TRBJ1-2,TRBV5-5,TGTGCCAGCAGCCTCACTACACACAATTCGAATGGCTACACCTTC,CASSLTTHNSNGYTF
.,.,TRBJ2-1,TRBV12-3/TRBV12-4,TGTGCCAGCAGGATAGAAGGGGTAAATGAGCAGTTCTTC,CASRIEGVNEQFF
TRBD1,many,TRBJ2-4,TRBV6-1,TGTGCCAGCAGTCGGACAGGCCGAGCCAAAAACATTCAGTACTTC,CASSRTGRAKNIQYF
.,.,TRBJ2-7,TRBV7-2,TGTGCCAGCAGCTCCCGACCAGACTACGAGCAGTACTTC,CASSSRPDYEQYF
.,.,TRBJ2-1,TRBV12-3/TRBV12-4,TGTGCCAGCAGTTTGGGGAGCCCGCCGTACAATGAGCAGTTCTTC,CASSLGSPPYNEQFF
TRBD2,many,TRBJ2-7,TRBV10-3,TGTGCCTCCACCCAGCTAGCGGGAGGCCCCGAGCAGTACTTC,CASTQLAGGPEQYF
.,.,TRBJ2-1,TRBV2,TGTGCCAGCAGTGATCTAAGCGGAGGGGCCTACAATGAGCAGTTCTTC,CASSDLSGGAYNEQFF
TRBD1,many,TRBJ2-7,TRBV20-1,TGCAGTGCTATCCCGCCGACAGGGGCCGACGAGCAGTACTTC,CSAIPPTGADEQYF
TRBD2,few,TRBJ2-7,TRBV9,TGTGCCAGAATATCCGGGACTAGCAGCTACGAGCAGTACTTC,CARISGTSSYEQYF
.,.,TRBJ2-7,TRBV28,TGTGCCAGCAGTTCCCCCCCTAGCGCCTCCTACGAGCAGTACTTC,CASSSPPSASYEQYF
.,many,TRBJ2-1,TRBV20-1,TGCAGTGCCTCTAAGGACGGGAGAGGTAGCAATGAGCAGTTCTTC,CSASKDGRGSNEQFF
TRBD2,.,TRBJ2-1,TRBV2,TGTGCCAGCATGGGGAGGACTAGCGGGACCTACAATGAGCAGTTCTTC,CASMGRTSGTYNEQFF
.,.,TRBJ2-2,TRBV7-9,TGTGCCAGCAGGGCAGGGTCCACCGGGGAGCTGTTTTTT,CASRAGSTGELFF
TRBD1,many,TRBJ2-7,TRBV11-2,TGTGCCAGCAGCCTAGAACGACAGGGGGCAATGCAGTACTTC,CASSLERQGAMQYF
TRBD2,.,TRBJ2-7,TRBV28,TGTGCCAGCAGTTTATATACGGGAGGGTATAGCGAGCAGTACTTC,CASSLYTGGYSEQYF
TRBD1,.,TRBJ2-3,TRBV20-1,TGCAGTGCTAGAGCTACCTGGGGGACAGGGAGGACAGATACGCAGTATTTT,CSARATWGTGRTDTQYF
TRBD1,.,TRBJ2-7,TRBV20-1,TGCAGTGCTAGAGACGGACAGGGGTCAACCTACGAGCAGTACTTC,CSARDGQGSTYEQYF
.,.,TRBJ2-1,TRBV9,TGTGCCAGCAGCGTAGCTACGGAGGGTGAGCAGTTCTTC,CASSVATEGEQFF
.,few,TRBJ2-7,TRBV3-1,TGTGCCAGCAGCCTACGTGGGGTGCGTTACGAGCAGTACTTC,CASSLRGVRYEQYF
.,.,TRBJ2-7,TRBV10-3,TGTGCCATCAGTGAGTCGCGGGGATTCTACGAGCAGTACTTC,CAISESRGFYEQYF
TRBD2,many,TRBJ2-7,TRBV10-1,TGCGCCAACCTTCGGGATAGCGGGAGGGAGGGCTACGAGCAGTACTTC,CANLRDSGREGYEQYF
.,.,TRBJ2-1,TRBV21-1,TGTGCCAGACCGGTTGGGAGCTGCGACAATGAGCAGTTCTTC,CARPVGSCDNEQFF
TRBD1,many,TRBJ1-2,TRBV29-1,TGCAGCGTTGAAGACCAGGGGGCATATGGCTACACCTTC,CSVEDQGAYGYTF
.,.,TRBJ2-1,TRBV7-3,TGTGCCAGCGTCGGCGGGGCCTACAATGAGCAGTTCTTC,CASVGGAYNEQFF
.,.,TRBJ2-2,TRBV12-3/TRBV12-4,TGTGCCAGCAAGGTAGTGGCGACCGGGGAGCTGTTTTTT,CASKVVATGELFF
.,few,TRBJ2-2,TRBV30,TGTGCCTGGAGTGTACTTCCCGGGGAGCTGTTTTTT,CAWSVLPGELFF
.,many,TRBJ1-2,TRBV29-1,TGCAGCGTTGTTGGCAGCCGCAACTATGGCTACACCTTC,CSVVGSRNYGYTF
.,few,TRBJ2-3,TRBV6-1,TGTGCCAGCAGTCCTTCTACCCTCTGGGATACGCAGTATTTT,CASSPSTLWDTQYF
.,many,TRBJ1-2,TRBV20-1,TGCAGTGCCCCGACAGGTGTCTATGGCTACACCTTC,CSAPTGVYGYTF
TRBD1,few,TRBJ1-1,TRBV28,TGTGCCAGCAGTTTTTTAGACAGGGTTCGGTACACTGAAGCTTTCTTT,CASSFLDRVRYTEAFF
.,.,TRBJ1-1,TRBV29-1,TGCAGCGTTGTTGAGGGGCCGGCTTTCTTT,CSVVEGPAFF
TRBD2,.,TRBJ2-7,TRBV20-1,TGCAGTGCTAGAGAGAGCGGGAGGGCCGTGTACGAGCAGTACTTC,CSARESGRAVYEQYF
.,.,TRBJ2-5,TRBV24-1,TGTGCCACCAGTGATTTTCCACCCCGGACTGAAATCGAGACCCAGTACTTC,CATSDFPPRTEIETQYF
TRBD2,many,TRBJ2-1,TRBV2,TGTGCCAGTCCACTAGCGGGAGGGAGCAATGAGCAGTTCTTC,CASPLAGGSNEQFF
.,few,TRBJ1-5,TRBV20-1,TGCAGTGCTCCCCGGGGGGACAATCAGCCCCAGCATTTT,CSAPRGDNQPQHF